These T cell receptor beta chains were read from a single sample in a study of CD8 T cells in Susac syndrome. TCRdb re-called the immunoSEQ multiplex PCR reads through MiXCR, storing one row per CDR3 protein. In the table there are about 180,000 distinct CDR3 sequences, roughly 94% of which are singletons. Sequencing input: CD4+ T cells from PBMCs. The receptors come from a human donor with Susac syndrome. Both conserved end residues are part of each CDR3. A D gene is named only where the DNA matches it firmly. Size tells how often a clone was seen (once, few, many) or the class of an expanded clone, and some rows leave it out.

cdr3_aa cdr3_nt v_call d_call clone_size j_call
CASSQRLAGNPEQYF TGTGCCAGCAGCCAACGGCTAGCGGGGAATCCCGAGCAGTACTTC TRBV3-1 TRBD2 NA TRBJ2-7
CASRPGREANVLTF TGTGCCAGCAGACCGGGACGTGAGGCCAACGTCCTGACTTTC TRBV6-1 NA NA TRBJ2-6
CASSLASQTSNQPQHF TGTGCCAGCAGCTTGGCCAGTCAAACAAGCAATCAGCCCCAGCATTTT TRBV5-6 NA NA TRBJ1-5
CASSSYNTGGAEAFF TGTGCCAGCAGTTCGTACAACACAGGGGGGGCTGAAGCTTTCTTT TRBV12-3/TRBV12-4 TRBD1 NA TRBJ1-1
CSASADEWRRPAGELFF TGCAGTGCTAGTGCGGACGAGTGGCGTCGCCCAGCCGGGGAGCTGTTTTTT TRBV20-1 NA NA TRBJ2-2
CASSPASGGPRQETQYF TGTGCCAGCAGCCCCGCTAGCGGGGGGCCTCGCCAAGAGACCCAGTACTTC TRBV7-2 TRBD2 NA TRBJ2-5
CASRSYSPLHF TGTGCCAGCAGGTCATATTCACCCCTCCACTTT TRBV6-6 NA NA TRBJ1-6
CASSVAEGSVAEAFF TGTGCCAGCAGCGTAGCTGAGGGGTCGGTCGCTGAAGCTTTCTTT TRBV9 NA NA TRBJ1-1
CATSRDRNYGYTF TGTGCCACCAGCAGAGATAGGAACTATGGCTACACCTTC TRBV15 NA NA TRBJ1-2
CASGGAQGPYEQYF TGCGCCAGCGGGGGGGCGCAGGGTCCGTACGAGCAGTACTTC TRBV5-1 NA NA TRBJ2-7
CASSYFLDMAKSPLHF TGTGCCAGCAGTTACTTCCTGGACATGGCGAAATCACCCCTCCACTTT TRBV6-5 NA NA TRBJ1-6
CASSLVVRGEQFF TGCGCCAGCAGCTTGGTAGTGCGAGGTGAGCAGTTCTTC TRBV5-1 NA NA TRBJ2-1
CASGQGGIYEQYF TGTGCCAGCGGACAGGGAGGGATTTACGAGCAGTACTTC TRBV14 NA NA TRBJ2-7
CASSLLEGLGVSGELFF TGTGCCAGCAGCTTACTAGAGGGTTTAGGGGTATCCGGGGAGCTGTTTTTT TRBV7-2 NA NA TRBJ2-2
CASSYLRAIEYGYTF TGTGCCAGCAGCTACCTCCGGGCCATAGAGTATGGCTACACCTTC TRBV7-9 NA NA TRBJ1-2
CASSLESRGTGELFF TGCGCCAGCAGCTTGGAGTCTAGGGGCACCGGGGAGCTGTTTTTT TRBV5-1 NA NA TRBJ2-2
CASTLDSLYGYTF TGTGCCAGCACCCTAGACAGCCTCTATGGCTACACCTTC TRBV12-3/TRBV12-4 NA NA TRBJ1-2
CASSAGTVGYTF TGTGCCAGCAGTGCGGGGACTGTCGGCTACACCTTC TRBV28 NA NA TRBJ1-2
CASSVASFDLSGNTIYF TGTGCCAGCAGCGTAGCTTCCTTTGACTTGTCTGGAAACACCATATATTTT TRBV9 NA NA TRBJ1-3
CSVEVGGGAFF TGCAGCGTTGAGGTAGGAGGGGGAGCTTTCTTT TRBV29-1 NA NA TRBJ1-1
CASWDRGNTEAFF TGCGCCAGTTGGGACCGGGGGAACACTGAAGCTTTCTTT TRBV5-1 NA NA TRBJ1-1
CASSPAGQGYKQYF TGTGCCAGTAGTCCCGCGGGACAGGGTTATAAGCAGTACTTC TRBV19 TRBD1 NA TRBJ2-7
CSATGLAEYTGELFF TGCAGTGCTACGGGACTAGCGGAATACACCGGGGAGCTGTTTTTT TRBV20-1 TRBD2 NA TRBJ2-2
CASSPGQGQYNEQFF TGTGCCAGCAGCCCCGGACAGGGACAATACAATGAGCAGTTCTTC TRBV9 TRBD1 NA TRBJ2-1
CASSGLQGSGTEAFF TGTGCCAGCAGCGGACTTCAGGGGAGTGGCACTGAAGCTTTCTTT TRBV9 NA NA TRBJ1-1
CAWRPGGASGANVLTF TGTGCCTGGAGGCCCGGGGGGGCGTCGGGGGCCAACGTCCTGACTTTC TRBV30 TRBD2 NA TRBJ2-6
CASSSIAGYVTDTQYF TGTGCCAGCAGCTCTATAGCGGGCTATGTCACAGATACGCAGTATTTT TRBV7-2 TRBD2 NA TRBJ2-3
CASSSPGVAKNIQYF TGTGCCAGCAGCTCCCCCGGGGTTGCCAAAAACATTCAGTACTTC TRBV6-1 NA NA TRBJ2-4
CASRGQANTGELFF TGTGCCAGCAGAGGACAGGCGAACACCGGGGAGCTGTTTTTT TRBV11-3 TRBD1 NA TRBJ2-2
CASSGLSYNEQFF TGTGCCAGCAGCGGGCTATCCTACAATGAGCAGTTCTTC TRBV9 NA NA TRBJ2-1
CASSLTVREGEKLFF TGCGCCAGCAGCTTGACGGTCAGGGAAGGAGAAAAACTGTTTTTT TRBV5-1 NA NA TRBJ1-4
CSAKEIETQYF TGCAGTGCTAAAGAGATAGAGACCCAGTACTTC TRBV20-1 NA NA TRBJ2-5
CASSRTAGNSPLHF TGTGCCAGCAGCCGAACGGCTGGCAATTCACCCCTCCACTTT TRBV3-1 NA NA TRBJ1-6
CASTGAGTGQETQYF TGCGCCAGCACGGGGGCGGGGACAGGACAAGAGACCCAGTACTTC TRBV5-1 TRBD1 NA TRBJ2-5
CATSRDHHYGYTF TGTGCCACCAGCAGAGATCATCACTATGGCTACACCTTC TRBV15 NA NA TRBJ1-2
CASSQDGPIQFF TGTGCCAGCAGCCAAGACGGACCTATCCAGTTCTTC TRBV14 NA NA TRBJ2-1
CASSYDRRGGKLFF TGTGCCAGCAGTTACGACCGGAGAGGGGGAAAACTGTTTTTT TRBV6-5 NA NA TRBJ1-4
CASTQGRPWETQYF TGTGCCAGCACCCAAGGAAGGCCGTGGGAGACCCAGTACTTC TRBV14 NA NA TRBJ2-5
CATGSSGANVLTF TGTGCCACCGGGAGCTCTGGGGCCAACGTCCTGACTTTC TRBV7-6 NA NA TRBJ2-6
CASSPTSGGAGYF TGTGCCAGCAGTCCAACTAGCGGGGGGGCGGGGTACTTC TRBV6-5 TRBD2 NA TRBJ2-7
CASSPGQGVTGELFF TGCGCCAGCAGCCCGGGACAGGGGGTCACCGGGGAGCTGTTTTTT TRBV4-1 TRBD1 NA TRBJ2-2
CASSDGGGSPLGEQYF TGTGCCAGCAGTGACGGCGGGGGGTCCCCTCTGGGCGAGCAGTACTTC TRBV25-1 TRBD2 NA TRBJ2-7
CAWSDRDGQPQHF TGTGCCTGGAGTGACAGGGATGGTCAGCCCCAGCATTTT TRBV30 NA NA TRBJ1-5
CSVAGTGREKLFF TGCAGCGTTGCCGGGACAGGGCGTGAAAAACTGTTTTTT TRBV29-1 TRBD1 NA TRBJ1-4
CASGHRNEQFF TGTGCCAGCGGACACCGCAATGAGCAGTTCTTC TRBV3-1 NA NA TRBJ2-1
CSASPPLTKNIQYF TGCAGTGCTAGTCCCCCACTAACCAAAAACATTCAGTACTTC TRBV20-1 NA NA TRBJ2-4
CSATPVSNMNTEAFF TGCAGTGCTACCCCTGTTAGTAACATGAACACTGAAGCTTTCTTT TRBV20-1 NA NA TRBJ1-1
CATSRGKSGDRPYEQYF TGTGCCACCAGCAGAGGAAAGTCCGGGGACAGACCCTACGAGCAGTACTTC TRBV15 TRBD1 NA TRBJ2-7
CASSPSSGRNNEQFF TGTGCCAGCAGTCCGAGTAGCGGTCGAAACAATGAGCAGTTCTTC TRBV6-5 NA NA TRBJ2-1
CASSAADRVAKNIQYF TGTGCCAGCAGTGCAGCCGACAGGGTAGCCAAAAACATTCAGTACTTC TRBV2 TRBD1 once TRBJ2-4
CASSLGPLDEQYF TGTGCCAGCAGCTTAGGTCCGCTCGACGAGCAGTACTTC TRBV7-2 NA NA TRBJ2-7
CASSPGMETQYF TGTGCCAGCAGCCCAGGGATGGAGACCCAGTACTTC TRBV25-1 NA NA TRBJ2-5